Listed below are T cell receptor beta chains from one sample, sequenced in a study of T cell repertoires in cytomegalovirus infection. Which antigens these TCRs recognize remains unknown. TCRdb re-called the reads with MiXCR, one entry per CDR3 protein. The sample lists 75,000 to 100,000 distinct CDR3 sequences, roughly half seen once, with more than 85% in the top ten. Sequenced material: CD8+ T cells from cultured PBMCs, taken from culture after CMV antigen stimulation. The receptor set was obtained from a human donor in good health (CMV status not recorded). Some clones in this sample may be carry-over from other donors' samples. The CDR3 runs from the conserved cysteine through the conserved F or W. A D gene is named only where the DNA matches it firmly. Some rows have no size entry. The others give once, few or many, or a class for an expanded clone.

clone_size cdr3_length j_call d_call v_call cdr3_nt cdr3_aa
. 16 TRBJ2-5 TRBD1 TRBV6-1 TGTGCCAGCAGTGAAGCGACAGGGGGCATACAAGAGACCCAGTACTTC CASSEATGGIQETQYF
. 17 TRBJ2-1 . TRBV7-9 TGTGCCAGCAGCCGCCCGCCGGTTACGACAGGATTCAATGAGCAGTTCTTC CASSRPPVTTGFNEQFF
few 17 TRBJ1-6 . TRBV2 TGTGCCAGCAGTGAAAAGGGGGGCGGCAAAAGATATTCACCCCTCCACTTT CASSEKGGGKRYSPLHF
. 16 TRBJ2-7 TRBD2 TRBV28 TGTGCCAGTGCCGGGACTAGCGGGAGTTCCCCCTACGAGCAGTACTTC CASAGTSGSSPYEQYF
. 12 TRBJ2-1 . TRBV7-8 TGTGCCAGCAGCTTAGTTTTGGAAGAGCAGTTCTTC CASSLVLEEQFF
few 15 TRBJ1-2 . TRBV7-2 TGTGCCAGCAGGCTTGCGAGGGGCTGGAACTATGGCTACACCTTC CASRLARGWNYGYTF
. 12 TRBJ1-4 . TRBV29-1 TGCAGCGTTGAAATAAGGGGCGAAAAACTGTTTTTT CSVEIRGEKLFF
. 16 TRBJ2-2 . TRBV6-5 TGTGCCACTCACCTTTTGGGGTTGAGGTTCACCGGGGAGCTGTTTTTT CATHLLGLRFTGELFF
. 15 TRBJ1-2 . TRBV7-2 TGTGCCAGCAGCGCCCGGGACCGAGCTAACTATGGCTACACCTTC CASSARDRANYGYTF
. 16 TRBJ1-1 TRBD1 TRBV19 TGTGCCAGTATTCCAACAGGGGCCGTCGGGAACACTGAAGCTTTCTTT CASIPTGAVGNTEAFF
. 14 TRBJ2-7 TRBD2 TRBV19 TGTGCCAGTAGTTGGTCTAGCGGGGGGTACGAGCAGTACTTC CASSWSSGGYEQYF
. 15 TRBJ1-1 . TRBV4-1 TGCGCCAGCAGCCAACTACAGACTATGAACACTGAAGCTTTCTTT CASSQLQTMNTEAFF
. 18 TRBJ2-7 TRBD2 TRBV6-2/TRBV6-3 TGTGCCAGCAGTTACCCCGGGACTAGCGGGAGGGATGATTACGAGCAGTACTTC CASSYPGTSGRDDYEQYF
. 15 TRBJ1-2 . TRBV6-2/TRBV6-3 TGTGCCAGCAGTGCCCGGGACTTCCGAAACTATGGCTACACCTTC CASSARDFRNYGYTF
. 13 TRBJ2-1 TRBD2 TRBV29-1 TGCAGCGCCGGGAGCGGGGGGGCAAACGAGCAGTTCTTC CSAGSGGANEQFF
. 15 TRBJ1-1 TRBD1 TRBV6-6 TGTGCCAGCAGTGGGGAACAGGGGTTCCTCACTGAAGCTTTCTTT CASSGEQGFLTEAFF
few 15 TRBJ1-5 TRBD1 TRBV7-8 TGTGCCAGCAGCCCCGTACAGGGGCCCAATCAGCCCCAGCATTTT CASSPVQGPNQPQHF
. 14 TRBJ1-5 . TRBV6-1 TGTGCCAGCAGTACTAATCAGGGGAATCAGCCCCAGCATTTT CASSTNQGNQPQHF
. 20 TRBJ2-6 . TRBV7-9 TGTGCCAGCAGCTTAGCGCAGCAGGGCCCGCGGGTTAGTGGGGCCAACGTCCTGACTTTC CASSLAQQGPRVSGANVLTF
. 14 TRBJ1-1 TRBD1 TRBV7-2 TGTGCCAGCAGCTTATTAGGGGGCGGGACTGAAGCTTTCTTT CASSLLGGGTEAFF
few 16 TRBJ1-1 . TRBV6-8 TGTGCCAGCAGTTACGGAATCGACACCTTGAACACTGAAGCTTTCTTT CASSYGIDTLNTEAFF
. 16 TRBJ2-1 TRBD1 TRBV18 TGTGCCAGCTCACCCCCACTGGACAGGAGAGCCAATGAGCAGTTCTTC CASSPPLDRRANEQFF
. 13 TRBJ2-7 . TRBV28 TGTGCCAGCAGTTCAAGCAGCTCCTACGAGCAGTACTTC CASSSSSSYEQYF
. 16 TRBJ2-1 TRBD2 TRBV12-3/TRBV12-4 TGTGCCAGCATTATTGAGCGGGAGTGGGTTAAGGATGAGCAGTTCTTC CASIIEREWVKDEQFF
. 15 TRBJ2-2 TRBD2 TRBV19 TGTGCCAGTAGTATCCGGGGGGAGAACACCGGGGAGCTGTTTTTT CASSIRGENTGELFF
few 12 TRBJ1-5 . TRBV27 TGTGCCAGCAGTTTCAGTAATCAGCCCCAGCATTTT CASSFSNQPQHF
. 12 TRBJ2-2 . TRBV2 TGTGTCCCCCACAGGCCAACCGGGGAGCTGTTTTTT CVPHRPTGELFF
. 16 TRBJ2-1 TRBD2 TRBV20-1 TGCAGTGCTAGAGTTCTAGCGGGTCCCTCCTACAATGAGCAGTTCTTC CSARVLAGPSYNEQFF
few 14 TRBJ1-2 . TRBV6-1 TGTGCCAGCAGTGAAGCAGGGGGGTTCTATGGCTACACCTTC CASSEAGGFYGYTF
few 16 TRBJ2-5 TRBD2 TRBV10-2 TGCGCCAGCAGGGGGGGGGGAACCGGCGGGCAAGAGACCCAGTACTTC CASRGGGTGGQETQYF
few 13 TRBJ1-2 . TRBV12-3/TRBV12-4 TGTGCCAGCAGTTTTCAGGTTAACTATGGCTACACCTTC CASSFQVNYGYTF
. 11 TRBJ1-2 TRBD1 TRBV11-2 TGTGCCAGCAGACAGGGGTATGGCTACACCTTC CASRQGYGYTF
few 15 TRBJ2-3 TRBD2 TRBV7-6 TGTGCCAGCAGCCTCCTAGCGGAGCGGTCGGATACGCAGTATTTT CASSLLAERSDTQYF
. 18 TRBJ1-6 TRBD1 TRBV9 TGTGCCAGCAGCGTAGGGGCAGGGGGCAACCCCTATAATTCACCCCTCCACTTT CASSVGAGGNPYNSPLHF
few 16 TRBJ2-6 . TRBV6-5 TGTGCCAGCACCGACAGCGTAAGCTCTGGGGCCAACGTCCTGACTTTC CASTDSVSSGANVLTF
. 12 TRBJ2-2 . TRBV25-1 TGTGCCAGCAGACAGGCTTCTGGGGAGCTGTTTTTT CASRQASGELFF
many 18 TRBJ1-5 . TRBV7-8 TGTGCCAGCAGCCCCACTATACAGGGCAGGGGACTAAATCAGCCCCAGCATTTT CASSPTIQGRGLNQPQHF
few 16 TRBJ2-4 . TRBV7-2 TGTGCCAGCAGCCAGATGGAGTCTCTAGCCAAAAACATTCAGTACTTC CASSQMESLAKNIQYF
. 13 TRBJ1-1 TRBD1 TRBV20-1 TGCAGTGCTAGGGGACAGGGTTATACTGAAGCTTTCTTT CSARGQGYTEAFF
. 15 TRBJ1-2 . TRBV7-4 TGTGCCAGCAGCTTAGAGAAAGCGGTCAACTATGGCTACACCTTC CASSLEKAVNYGYTF
few 16 TRBJ2-6 . TRBV6-1 TGTGCCAGCAGTGAAGCAGTGGGGGCTGGGGCCAACGTCCTGACTTTC CASSEAVGAGANVLTF
many 15 TRBJ2-1 TRBD1 TRBV7-2 TGTGCCAGCAGCTTGGCCGGGACAGGGACTCTTACGTTGTTCTTC CASSLAGTGTLTLFF
. 16 TRBJ2-2 TRBD2 TRBV19 TGTGCCAGTAGACCATTGGGGACTAGAGGAACCGGGGAGCTGTTTTTT CASRPLGTRGTGELFF